Each of the 20 T cell receptor beta chains below was sequenced from the same sample in a study of blood T cell repertoires in COVID-19. Some clones are missing from TCRdb's copy, which holds only in-frame ones; the method was immunoSEQ multiplex PCR. The sample carries around 160,000 clones, 70% to 90% recorded once. Input material: PBMCs or T cells enriched from blood (not recorded which). The receptor source for this set is a man aged 35-49 years who had recovered from COVID-19.

J is TRBJ1-1 and V is TRBV7-2; the D is unclear. The CDR3 runs to 13 residues. Trimming took off 4 bases at V and 4 bases at J, with 10 bases between the two ends. CDR1 is SGHTA and CDR2 is FQGNSA in the germline V gene. CDR3 coding DNA: TGTGCCAGCAGCTCCAGCGTGGGCACTGAAGCTTTCTTT. It specifies CASSSSVGTEAFF.

The chain joins TRBV10-3 to TRBJ1-2; 7 bases fit TRBD1. In germline, CDR1 is ENHRY, CDR2 SYGVKD. The J segment lost 3 bases and the V segment lost 5 bases, leaving 9 bases of the junction unmatched. The CDR3 runs to 15 residues. Here the CDR3 DNA reads TGTGCCATCAGTAATTCCACAGGGGTCGACTATGGCTACACCTTC. It specifies CAISNSTGVDYGYTF.

This sequence joins TRBV5-1 and TRBJ2-2; tentatively, D is TRBD1 (6 bases). Per germline, CDR1 SGHRS and CDR2 YFSETQ. CDR3 length: 14 residues. V lost 1 base, J lost 6 bases, and 10 bases lay in between. The CDR3: CASSLTGFAGELFF. The CDR3 DNA sequence: TGCGCCAGCAGCTTGACAGGGTTCGCCGGGGAGCTGTTTTTT.

Here the CDR3 DNA reads TGCGCCAGCAGCCCCCTTCCGGGTTCCTCTGGAAACACCATATATTTT. Its protein product is CASSPLPGSSGNTIYF. The chain uses TRBV5-1 and TRBJ1-3; the D is unclear. In germline, CDR1 is SGHRS, CDR2 YFSETQ. The CDR3 extends over 16 amino acids. Trimming shortened V by 4 bases and J by 0 bases, and 14 bases separated the two germline ends.

CDR3 region: CAIPGSGAIGEQFF. In nucleotides, the CDR3 is TGTGCCATCCCGGGTAGCGGGGCAATAGGTGAGCAGTTCTTC. This chain connects TRBV5-4 to TRBJ2-1, with 8 nucleotides matching TRBD2. J was trimmed by 9 bases and V by 9 bases; bases with no gene match: 14. Germline CDR1 reads SGHNT; CDR2 reads YYREEE (reference sequence). CDR3 length: 14 residues.

The genes are TRBV24-1 and TRBJ2-3, with TRBD2 as a possible D gene (6 bases). This CDR3 has 16 residues. Germline V gives CDR1 KGHDR, CDR2 SFDVKD. V was shortened by 5 bases and J by 3 bases, with 17 bases between the two germline ends. The CDR3 bases are TGTGCCACCAGTGCGGCCACCGGGGGAAGGACAGATACGCAGTATTTT. The encoded protein is CATSAATGGRTDTQYF.

This chain uses TRBV15 with TRBJ2-5; D uncertain. CDR3 length: 14 residues. CDR1 and CDR2 (germline): LNHNV, YYDKDF (reference sequence). The germline V and J ends were trimmed by 4 bases and 1 base, with 10 bases remaining between them. The DNA of the CDR3 is TGTGCCACCAGCATCTGGAGCTCCCAAGAGACCCAGTACTTC. This sequence encodes CATSIWSSQETQYF.

CDR3: CASSPDSYGYTF. The CDR3 bases are TGCGCCAGCAGCCCCGACAGCTATGGCTACACCTTC. This sequence joins TRBV5-1 and TRBJ1-2; D perhaps matches TRBD1 (5 bases). Germline-derived CDR1 and CDR2 are SGHRS and YFSETQ. Trimming left V 4 bases short and J 4 bases short, with 8 bases between. This CDR3 spans 12 amino acids. Looking up the rest from reference TRBV5-1 and TRBJ1-2 gives the full variable domain: KAGVTQTPRYLIKTRGQQVTLSCSPISGHRSVSWYQQTPGQGLQFLFEYFSETQRNKGNFPGRFSGRQFSNSRSEMNVSTLELGDSALYLCASSPDSYGYTFGSGTRLTVV.

This sequence joins TRBV25-1 and TRBJ2-1; D gene uncertain. This CDR3 is built from 11 residues. Trimming took 4 bases from V and 13 from J, leaving 11 bases between them. The germline V gene encodes CDR1 MGHDK and CDR2 SYGVNS. The CDR3 DNA is TGTGCCAGCAGTGCTCACAGTGAACAGTTCTTC. Translated, it gives CASSAHSEQFF.

The chain combines TRBV12-3 or TRBV12-4 with TRBJ1-1; D uncertain. Trimming pared 2 bases from V and 5 bases from J, leaving 9 bases between. The CDR3 loop spans 13 amino acids. CDR3 loop: CASSLLAGTEAFF. CDR3 coding DNA: TGTGCCAGCAGTTTACTAGCGGGGACTGAAGCTTTCTTT.

The rearrangement uses TRBV7-2 and TRBJ2-3; the match to TRBD1 covers 7 bases. The ends lost 5 bases at V and 0 bases at J; junction bases unmatched: 5. From germline, CDR1 is SGHTA and CDR2 FQGNSA. CDR3 length equals 15 residues. The CDR3 here is CASSLPQGSTDTQYF. As DNA, the CDR3 is TGTGCCAGCAGCCTCCCACAGGGGAGCACAGATACGCAGTATTTT.

This chain uses TRBV19 with TRBJ2-7; 8 positions match TRBD1. With V trimmed by 4 bases and J by 3 bases, 8 bases remained unmatched. There are 15 residues in the CDR3. CDR1 and CDR2 (germline): LNHDA, SQIVND (reference sequence). CDR3 sequence (DNA): TGTGCCAGTAGTACCGATCCTGGACAGGGCTACGAGCAGTACTTC. Its translation is CASSTDPGQGYEQYF.

The rearrangement joins TRBV19 to TRBJ1-2; 8 positions match TRBD1. Germline-derived CDR1 and CDR2 are LNHDA and SQIVND (reference sequence). The CDR3 is made up of 16 amino acids. J gave up 3 bases and V 1 base, and 7 bases lay outside the gene matches. The chain's CDR3 is CASSIAVRQGHYGYTF. CDR3 DNA: TGTGCCAGTAGTATAGCCGTCCGACAGGGGCACTATGGCTACACCTTC.

The rearrangement links TRBV5-1 to TRBJ2-7, with D maybe TRBD2 (6 bases). Germline CDR1 reads SGHRS; CDR2 reads YFSETQ. There are 15 residues in the CDR3. V lost 0 bases, J lost 2 bases, and 12 bases lay in between. This CDR3 is CASSLGSGGTYEQYF. As DNA, the CDR3 is TGCGCCAGCAGCTTGGGGTCCGGGGGAACCTACGAGCAGTACTTC.

The chain carries TRBV2 and TRBJ2-3; 8 nucleotides match TRBD1. The CDR3 length is 16 residues. Germline loops: CDR1 SNHLY, CDR2 FYNNEI. V was pared by 0 bases and J by 7 bases, with 9 bases of the junction left unmatched. The CDR3 loop reads CASSEAGTGRGNTQYF. CDR3 in DNA: TGTGCCAGCAGTGAAGCTGGGACAGGCCGAGGGAATACGCAGTATTTT.

V gene TRBV7-3 combines with J gene TRBJ1-1; maybe TRBD1 (5 bases). Germline-derived CDR1 and CDR2 are SGHTA and FQGTGA. The CDR3 sequence is 13 residues long. The V end lost 5 bases, the J end lost 4 bases, and 11 bases lay between the germline ends. DNA of the CDR3: TGTGCCAGCAGCCCCGGGGGTCTCACTGAAGCTTTCTTT. It codes for CASSPGGLTEAFF.

This clone was detected only once. This chain links TRBV7-3 with TRBJ1-6; 8 nucleotides align to TRBD1. The CDR3 has 16 amino acids. V shed 1 base, J shed 10 bases, and the junction held 9 bases outside the gene matches. CDR1 SGHTA and CDR2 FQGTGA come from the germline V gene. The DNA of the CDR3 is TGTGCCAGCAGCTTAAATGGGGACAGGTCAAACTCACCCCTCCACTTT. This translates into CASSLNGDRSNSPLHF.

This chain connects TRBV9 to TRBJ1-2, with D possibly being TRBD1 (5 bases). Germline loops: CDR1 SGDLS, CDR2 YYNGEE. The CDR3 totals 14 residues. V dropped 2 bases and J dropped 8 bases, with 16 bases sitting between them. The CDR3, as DNA: TGTGCCAGCAGCGTTTTAGCAGCCGGGGGAGGCTACACCTTC. It encodes CASSVLAAGGGYTF.

The V call is TRBV9, the J call TRBJ1-2; no definite D call. The germline CDR1 and CDR2 sequences are SGDLS and YYNGEE. Trimming took 3 bases from V and 5 from J, leaving 17 bases between them. The CDR3 consists of 15 residues. The DNA for the CDR3 is TGTGCCAGCAGCGCAGAGACGCAGGCGCGATATGGCTACACCTTC. This codes for CASSAETQARYGYTF.

J is TRBJ2-2 and V is TRBV6-5; a weak D match, TRBD1 (6 bases). With 5 bases removed from V and 7 bases from J, the gap between germline ends came to 14 bases. The CDR3 is made up of 14 amino acids. Germline assignment: CDR1 MNHEY and CDR2 SVGAGI. The CDR3 nucleotides are TGTGCCAGCAGTAGGACAGTTAGAGGCGGGGAGCTGTTTTTT. Encoded protein: CASSRTVRGGELFF.